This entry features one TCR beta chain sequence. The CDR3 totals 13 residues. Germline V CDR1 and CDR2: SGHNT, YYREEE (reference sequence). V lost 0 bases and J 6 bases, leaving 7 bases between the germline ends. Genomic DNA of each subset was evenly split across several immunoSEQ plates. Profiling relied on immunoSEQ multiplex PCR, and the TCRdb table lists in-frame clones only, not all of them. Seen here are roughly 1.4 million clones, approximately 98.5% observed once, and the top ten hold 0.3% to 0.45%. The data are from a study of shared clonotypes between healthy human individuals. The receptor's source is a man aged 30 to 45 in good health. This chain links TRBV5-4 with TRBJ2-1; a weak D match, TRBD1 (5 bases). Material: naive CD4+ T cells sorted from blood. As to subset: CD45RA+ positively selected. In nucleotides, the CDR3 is TGTGCCAGCAGCTTGGCCCAGGGCAATGAGCAGTTCTTC. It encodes CASSLAQGNEQFF.